This passage covers 20 T cell receptor beta chains from one sample sequenced in a study of shared clonotypes between healthy human individuals. Measured with immunoSEQ multiplex PCR; TCRdb has only the in-frame clones, and not every one. This sample has about 1.1 million clones; around 78% occur once, and the top ten carry approximately 0.5%. Sequenced material: memory CD4+ T cells from PBMCs. As to subset: CD45RA-negative fraction. The receptors here all came from a man aged 18-30 years in good health. Some clones in this sample may be carry-over from other donors' samples.

The sample holds a few counts of this clone. The rearrangement uses TRBV5-4 and TRBJ2-3; D unresolved. The length of the CDR3 is 15 residues. V lost 1 base and J 2 bases, leaving 11 bases between the germline ends. CDR1 SGHNT and CDR2 YYREEE come from the germline V gene (reference sequence). For the CDR3, the DNA is TGTGCCAGCAGCTTGAGTCTGGGCCTCACAGATACGCAGTATTTT. This sequence encodes CASSLSLGLTDTQYF.

The rearrangement uses TRBV4-2 and TRBJ1-3; maybe TRBD1 (5 bases). The germline V gene encodes CDR1 LGHNA and CDR2 YNFKEQ. This CDR3 is built from 16 residues. V gave up 1 base and J gave up 3 bases, with 13 bases separating them. CDR3 in amino acids: CASSQGRVGGGNTIYF. CDR3 DNA: TGTGCCAGCAGCCAAGGACGGGTCGGGGGTGGAAACACCATATATTTT.

The J gene is TRBJ2-5, the V gene TRBV18; TRBD2 is a possible D gene (5 bases). The CDR3 has 13 amino acids. Germline V gene sequence: CDR1 KGHSH, CDR2 LQKENI. Trimming shortened V by 3 bases and J by 9 bases, and 14 bases separated the two germline ends. CDR3 sequence: CASSPLDLSPQYF. Written as DNA, the CDR3 is TGTGCCAGCTCACCCCTGGACTTGTCTCCCCAGTACTTC. Full variable domain (rest looked up from reference TRBV18 and TRBJ2-5): NAGVMQNPRHLVRRRGQEARLRCSPMKGHSHVYWYRQLPEEGLKFMVYLQKENIIDESGMPKERFSAEFPKEGPSILRIQQVVRGDSAAYFCASSPLDLSPQYFGPGTRLLVL.

The chain employs TRBV4-3 and TRBJ1-3; maybe TRBD1 (5 bases). Deletions cut 0 bases from V and 9 bases from J, with 15 bases between. Germline CDR1 and CDR2: LGHNA and YSLEER. The CDR3 contains 15 residues. CDR3 residues: CASSQDRGRGTTIYF. The CDR3 DNA reads as TGCGCCAGCAGCCAAGACCGGGGACGGGGGACCACCATATATTTT.

The chain carries TRBV29-1 and TRBJ2-2; a weak D match, TRBD2 (6 bases). From germline, CDR1 is SQVTM and CDR2 ANQGSEA. CDR3 size: 15 residues. V lost 6 bases and J lost 2, with 16 bases in between. The CDR3 bases are TGCAGCGTCCGCTTGGGGGGAGACAACACCGGGGAGCTGTTTTTT. Amino acids: CSVRLGGDNTGELFF.

This clone turned up a few times. The V and J genes are TRBV7-2 and TRBJ2-3; the D gene could be TRBD1 or TRBD2 (5 bases each). Germline V gene sequence: CDR1 SGHTA, CDR2 FQGNSA. The V end lost 5 bases, the J end lost 2 bases, and 11 bases lay between the germline ends. The CDR3 spans 14 residues. CDR3 amino acids: CASSHWGITDTQYF. The CDR3 DNA follows: TGTGCCAGCAGCCATTGGGGGATCACAGATACGCAGTATTTT. Full variable domain (remainder filled in from reference TRBV7-2 and TRBJ2-3): GAGVSQSPSNKVTEKGKDVELRCDPISGHTALYWYRQSLGQGLEFLIYFQGNSAPDKSGLPSDRFSAERTGGSVSTLTIQRTQQEDSAVYLCASSHWGITDTQYFGPGTRLTVL.

The chain carries TRBV7-2 and TRBJ2-7; 9 bases are a match to TRBD2. The V and J ends lost 3 bases and 5 bases, in that order; junction bases with no gene match: 11. Germline V gene data show CDR1 as SGHTA and CDR2 as FQGNSA. The CDR3 sequence is 16 residues long. The CDR3 here is CASSFSSGTSSHEQYF. In nucleotides, the CDR3 is TGTGCCAGCAGCTTTAGTAGTGGGACTAGCTCTCACGAGCAGTACTTC.

The genes are TRBV5-4 and TRBJ2-5, with TRBD1 matching over 8 bases. The V gene's germline CDR1 is SGHNT and CDR2 YYREEE (reference sequence). The CDR3 is 14 residues long. The junction had 6 bases not matched to a gene; V was cut back by 3 bases and J by 5 bases. The CDR3 protein is CASSSRQGTETQYF. CDR3 sequence (DNA): TGTGCCAGCAGCTCACGACAGGGGACGGAGACCCAGTACTTC.

The rearrangement uses TRBV27 and TRBJ2-6; 8 bases match TRBD1. Unmatched junction bases numbered 12, after V lost 5 bases and J lost 0 bases. Germline-derived CDR1 and CDR2 are MNHEY and SMNVEV (reference sequence). The CDR3 is made up of 19 amino acids. The DNA of the CDR3 is TGTGCCAGCAGTCCACGGACAGGGCGGTTGAGCTCTGGGGCCAACGTCCTGACTTTC. It translates to CASSPRTGRLSSGANVLTF.

J is TRBJ1-1 and V is TRBV7-9; 8 bases agree with TRBD1. The germline V gene has CDR1 SEHNR and CDR2 FQNEAQ (reference sequence). The CDR3 spans 16 residues. V was pared by 2 bases and J by 1 base, with 6 bases of the junction left unmatched. As DNA, the CDR3 is TGTGCCAGCAGCTTATCGTGGACAGGGAGGAACACTGAAGCTTTCTTT. Translated: CASSLSWTGRNTEAFF.

This clone was seen only a few times. This chain joins TRBV20-1 and TRBJ2-7; D ambiguous. V dropped 2 bases and J dropped 6 bases, with 8 bases sitting between them. From germline, CDR1 is DFQATT and CDR2 SNEGSKA (reference sequence). The CDR3 consists of 11 residues. CDR3 amino acids: CSARPDTEQYF. CDR3 DNA sequence: TGCAGTGCTAGACCCGACACCGAGCAGTACTTC.

The count of this clone is one. The genes are TRBV30 and TRBJ2-1; TRBD1 is a possible D gene (5 bases). This CDR3 has 15 residues. CDR1 GTSNPN and CDR2 SVGIG come from the germline V gene (reference sequence). The ends were cut back, 3 bases at V and 5 bases at J, with 17 bases in the middle. The CDR3 reads CAWRGWGKVDNEQFF. The CDR3 DNA is TGTGCCTGGAGAGGCTGGGGCAAGGTGGACAATGAGCAGTTCTTC.

The gene calls are TRBV4-2 and TRBJ1-2; D might be TRBD1 (5 bases). The V gene's germline CDR1 is LGHNA and CDR2 YNFKEQ. The length of the CDR3 is 16 residues. V was shortened by 2 bases and J by 8 bases, with 21 bases between the two germline ends. CDR3 amino acids: CASSQFGGPGARGYTF. The CDR3 bases are TGTGCCAGCAGCCAATTTGGAGGGCCCGGGGCTAGGGGCTACACCTTC.

This rearrangement joins TRBV6-1 to TRBJ1-3, with D unclear. Germline V CDR1 and CDR2: MNHNS, SASEGT. This CDR3 region has 15 residues. The V end was cut by 1 base, the J end by 0 bases, with 7 bases between. CDR3 region: CASSEVAFSGNTIYF. The CDR3 DNA sequence: TGTGCCAGCAGTGAAGTTGCGTTCTCTGGAAACACCATATATTTT.

The chain employs TRBV5-6 and TRBJ2-3, with 8 nucleotides matching TRBD2. V lost 1 base, J lost 4 bases, and 11 bases stayed unmatched. Germline CDR1 and CDR2: SGHDT and YYEEEE. The CDR3 is 17 residues long. The CDR3 nucleotides are TGTGCCAGCAGCTTGTATGCCAGCGGGAGTTTAGCAGATACGCAGTATTTT. Its protein product is CASSLYASGSLADTQYF.

This clone was observed a few times. CDR3 bases: TGTGCCAGCAGTCCTTCTCCCCGGGACAAAAGATCCCGAGAAAAACTGTTTTTT. Its translation: CASSPSPRDKRSREKLFF. The chain employs TRBV27 and TRBJ1-4, with D possibly TRBD1 on 6 matching bases. CDR1 is MNHEY and CDR2 is SMNVEV in the germline V gene (reference sequence). The V and J ends lost 5 bases and 8 bases respectively, with 27 bases between them. The CDR3 consists of 18 residues.

The rearrangement joins TRBV7-2 to TRBJ2-3; 10 bases match TRBD2. This CDR3 has 15 residues. Trimming took 6 bases from V and 2 from J; bases not matched to a gene: 5. CDR1 and CDR2 (germline): SGHTA, FQGNSA. In DNA, the CDR3 is TGTGCCAGCAGTCTTGGACTAGCGGTCACAGATACGCAGTATTTT. It encodes CASSLGLAVTDTQYF.

This clone came up a few times. The J gene is TRBJ1-5, the V gene TRBV4-3; D might be TRBD1 (6 bases). The V end was cut by 1 base, the J end by 5 bases, with 12 bases between. CDR1 LGHNA and CDR2 YSLEER come from the germline V gene. This CDR3 has 15 residues. The CDR3 here is CASSQVHRADQPQHF. The CDR3 nucleotides read TGCGCCAGCAGCCAAGTTCACAGGGCGGATCAGCCCCAGCATTTT.

The gene calls are TRBV7-9 and TRBJ1-1; D uncertain. The CDR3 length is 18 residues. The germline CDR1 and CDR2 sequences are SEHNR and FQNEAQ (reference sequence). V gave up 6 bases and J gave up 1 base, with 24 bases separating them. The CDR3 DNA follows: TGTGCCAGCAGTCTCCCCAATCGTCGACAAAGAGGGAACACTGAAGCTTTCTTT. Amino acids: CASSLPNRRQRGNTEAFF. The full variable domain, completed using reference TRBV7-9 and TRBJ1-1, is DTGVSQNPRHKITKRGQNVTFRCDPISEHNRLYWYRQTLGQGPEFLTYFQNEAQLEKSRLLSDRFSAERPKGSFSTLEIQRTEQGDSAMYLCASSLPNRRQRGNTEAFFGQGTRLTVV.

The rearrangement uses TRBV11-2 and TRBJ1-3, with D unclear. V shed 1 base and J shed 0 bases, with 4 bases lying between them. Germline-derived CDR1 and CDR2 are SGHAT and FQNNGV. CDR3 length: 14 amino acids. The CDR3 bases are TGTGCCAGCAGCTTAGCGGGCTCTGGAAACACCATATATTTT. Encoded protein: CASSLAGSGNTIYF.